Shown below are 32 T cell receptor beta chains from a single sample sequenced in a study of OX40 agonist ivuxolimab in advanced cancers. The protocol was immunoSEQ multiplex PCR, while the TCRdb copy is restricted to in-frame clones and leaves out a portion. Of about 48,000 clones in the sample, about 81% are singletons; the top ten hold around 7.9%. The sequencing here drew on CD4+ or CD8+ T cells sorted from blood, taken in a trial of the OX40 agonist ivuxolimab. These receptors came from an adult with an advanced solid tumor such as melanoma, head and neck, liver or kidney cancer.

This chain links TRBV15 with TRBJ1-6; D call uncertain. Trimming removed 4 bases from V and 12 bases from J, with 16 bases in between. The CDR3 loop spans 14 amino acids. CDR1 is LNHNV, CDR2 YYDKDF, per germline (reference sequence). CDR3 nucleotide sequence: TGTGCCACCAGCATCTCCGGGCTGAGGGAACCCCTCCACTTT. Translated: CATSISGLREPLHF. Using reference TRBV15 and TRBJ1-6 for the parts outside the CDR3, the full variable domain is DAMVIQNPRYQVTQFGKPVTLSCSQTLNHNVMYWYQQKSSQAPKLLFHYYDKDFNNEADTPDNFQSRRPNTSFCFLDIRSPGLGDTAMYLCATSISGLREPLHFGNGTRLTVT.

CDR3 bases: TGCGCCAGCAGCCAAGACAAGCTTTGGGGGGAGCAGTTCTTC. This sequence encodes CASSQDKLWGEQFF. The gene calls are TRBV4-3 and TRBJ2-1; D tentatively reads TRBD1 or TRBD2 (5 bases each). Trimming left V 0 bases short and J 10 bases short, with 13 bases between. Germline assignment: CDR1 LGHNA and CDR2 YSLEER. The CDR3 is made up of 14 amino acids.

This clone was detected only a few times. The J gene is TRBJ2-1, the V gene TRBV5-4; TRBD1 or TRBD2 may be the D gene (5 bases each). Germline CDR1 and CDR2: SGHNT and YYREEE (reference sequence). The CDR3 contains 12 residues. V shed 2 bases and J shed 6 bases, with 6 bases lying between them. The CDR3 is CASSFGGNEQFF. CDR3 nucleotide sequence: TGTGCCAGCAGCTTTGGGGGCAATGAGCAGTTCTTC.

The chain joins TRBV7-8 to TRBJ2-7, with 16 bases lining up with TRBD2. This CDR3 spans 17 amino acids. Losses at the gene ends were 1 base for V and 2 bases for J; bases not matched to a gene: 2. Germline CDR1 and CDR2: SGHVS and FQNEAQ. The CDR3 here is CASSLGGLAGGAYEQYF. CDR3 in DNA: TGTGCCAGCAGCTTAGGGGGACTAGCGGGAGGGGCCTACGAGCAGTACTTC.

The rearrangement uses TRBV7-9 and TRBJ2-1; 11 nucleotides agree with TRBD2. The CDR3 has 16 amino acids. Germline CDR1 is SEHNR and CDR2 is FQNEAQ (reference sequence). Unmatched junction bases numbered 4, after V lost 4 bases and J lost 2 bases. The CDR3 bases are TGTGCCAGCAGCTCAATAGCGGGAGGGGCCTACAATGAGCAGTTCTTC. It specifies CASSSIAGGAYNEQFF.

This chain joins TRBV5-1 and TRBJ1-2; D perhaps matches TRBD1 (6 bases). Trimming pared 0 bases from V and 0 bases from J, leaving 9 bases between. Germline loops: CDR1 SGHRS, CDR2 YFSETQ. CDR3 length: 15 residues. CDR3 bases: TGCGCCAGCAGCTTGGGGGACACTACTAACTATGGCTACACCTTC. It specifies CASSLGDTTNYGYTF.

Turning to this clone: Other DNA variants within this sample encode the same CDR3. This rearrangement joins TRBV9 to TRBJ2-2; 10 nucleotides match TRBD2. Germline V lookup: CDR1 SGDLS, CDR2 YYNGEE. J gave up 7 bases and V 4 bases, and 7 bases lay outside the gene matches. The CDR3 loop spans 15 amino acids. CDR3 nucleotide sequence: TGTGCCAGCAGCCCAAGACTAGCGGGTCACGGGGAGCTGTTTTTT. This codes for CASSPRLAGHGELFF.

The V and J genes are TRBV29-1 and TRBJ2-7, with TRBD2 identical over 11 bases. The germline V gene has CDR1 SQVTM and CDR2 ANQGSEA. The CDR3 spans 16 residues. V shed 0 bases and J 2 bases; nucleotides not matched to a gene: 6. CDR3 bases: TGCAGCGTTGAAGAAGGGACTAGCGGATCACCCTACGAGCAGTACTTC. Translation gives CSVEEGTSGSPYEQYF.

The genes are TRBV2 and TRBJ2-3; 11 positions agree with TRBD2. Per the germline V gene, CDR1 is SNHLY and CDR2 is FYNNEI. Trimming removed 6 bases from V and 4 bases from J; junction bases left unmatched: 6. The CDR3 is 15 residues long. CDR3 coding DNA: TGTGCCAGCAGACCAACTAGCGGGAGTGCAGATACGCAGTATTTT. Translating it yields CASRPTSGSADTQYF.

The V call is TRBV9, the J call TRBJ2-1; TRBD1 is a possible D gene (5 bases). Germline V CDR1 and CDR2: SGDLS, YYNGEE. Trimming removed 3 bases from V and 9 bases from J, with 19 bases in between. CDR3 length equals 15 residues. The CDR3 nucleotides are TGTGCCAGCAGCGAAAGACAAGGCAGGGTTGGTGAGCAGTTCTTC. It is translated as CASSERQGRVGEQFF.

The J gene is TRBJ1-1, the V gene TRBV5-6; 8 bases agree with TRBD1. J lost 0 bases, V lost 2 bases, and 3 bases had no gene match. The germline V gene has CDR1 SGHDT and CDR2 YYEEEE. The CDR3 has 15 residues. In DNA, the CDR3 is TGTGCCAGCAGCTTAAGGACAGGGATGAACACTGAAGCTTTCTTT. Translation gives CASSLRTGMNTEAFF. The full variable domain, its missing parts supplied by reference TRBV5-6 and TRBJ1-1, is DAGVTQSPTHLIKTRGQQVTLRCSPKSGHDTVSWYQQALGQGPQFIFQYYEEEERQRGNFPDRFSGHQFPNYSSELNVNALLLGDSALYLCASSLRTGMNTEAFFGQGTRLTVV.

This clone was seen once. The chain carries TRBV5-4 and TRBJ1-3; D may be TRBD1 (6 bases). Trimming left V 5 bases short and J 0 bases short, with 15 bases between. The CDR3 has 16 residues. Per germline, CDR1 SGHNT and CDR2 YYREEE (reference sequence). DNA of the CDR3: TGTGCCAGCAGTACACCGGACAGTACCTCTGGAAACACCATATATTTT. It encodes CASSTPDSTSGNTIYF. Filled out from reference TRBV5-4 and TRBJ1-3, the complete variable domain reads ETGVTQSPTHLIKTRGQQVTLRCSSQSGHNTVSWYQQALGQGPQFIFQYYREEENGRGNFPPRFSGLQFPNYSSELNVNALELDDSALYLCASSTPDSTSGNTIYFGEGSWLTVV.

The genes are TRBV5-1 and TRBJ1-5, with a weak D call TRBD1 (6 bases). CDR3 length: 15 amino acids. With 4 bases removed from V and 0 bases from J, the gap between germline ends came to 11 bases. From germline, CDR1 is SGHRS and CDR2 YFSETQ. The CDR3 DNA reads TGCGCCAGCAGCCTGGGGGCCAGTAGCAATCAGCCCCAGCATTTT. Translation gives CASSLGASSNQPQHF.

This CDR3 is CASSLEGIPSTDTQYF. The CDR3 bases are TGCGCCAGCAGCTTGGAAGGGATTCCTAGCACAGATACGCAGTATTTT. This sequence joins TRBV5-1 and TRBJ2-3; D gene ambiguous. The CDR3 covers 16 residues. The germline V and J ends were trimmed by 0 bases and 0 bases, with 11 bases remaining between them. Germline values: CDR1 SGHRS, CDR2 YFSETQ.

This clone was detected a few times. The chain uses TRBV29-1 and TRBJ2-4; a weak D match, TRBD2 (6 bases). V was cut by 4 bases and J by 6 bases, with 13 bases left in between. CDR3 length: 13 residues. CDR1 and CDR2 from the germline V gene are SQVTM and ANQGSEA. CDR3 region: CSVAWQTRNIQYF. As DNA, the CDR3 is TGCAGCGTTGCATGGCAGACTAGAAACATTCAGTACTTC.

This rearrangement joins TRBV25-1 to TRBJ1-6, with D perhaps matching TRBD1 (5 bases). Germline lookup yields CDR1 MGHDK and CDR2 SYGVNS. Trimming left V 4 bases short and J 7 bases short, with 11 bases between. CDR3 size: 14 residues. The CDR3 sequence is CASSGSGANSPLHF. CDR3 DNA sequence: TGTGCCAGCAGTGGGTCTGGGGCGAATTCACCCCTCCACTTT. Supplemented by reference TRBV25-1 and TRBJ1-6, the full variable domain reads EADIYQTPRYLVIGTGKKITLECSQTMGHDKMYWYQQDPGMELHLIHYSYGVNSTEKGDLSSESTVSRIRTEHFPLTLESARPSHTSQYLCASSGSGANSPLHFGNGTRLTVT.

The chain joins TRBV5-1 to TRBJ2-1; D perhaps matches TRBD1 (6 bases). V gave up 4 bases and J gave up 9 bases, with 14 bases separating them. The CDR3 has 13 amino acids. Germline values: CDR1 SGHRS, CDR2 YFSETQ. For the CDR3, the DNA is TGCGCCAGCAGCCCAGCAGGGGCGGGTGAGCAGTTCTTC. This translates into CASSPAGAGEQFF.

This clone came up a few times. This chain uses TRBV6-4 with TRBJ2-2; D not resolved. Germline CDR1 and CDR2: MRHNA and SNTAGT. V lost 0 bases and J lost 6, with 14 bases in between. CDR3 size: 16 residues. As DNA, the CDR3 is TGTGCCAGCAGTGACTCGGACGGGCGAGTCGCCGGGGAGCTGTTTTTT. This codes for CASSDSDGRVAGELFF.

The rearrangement links TRBV30 to TRBJ2-1, with 7 bases matching TRBD2. The J segment lost 0 bases and the V segment lost 0 bases, leaving 14 bases of the junction unmatched. CDR1 is GTSNPN and CDR2 is SVGIG in the germline V gene (reference sequence). The CDR3 is made up of 19 amino acids. CDR3 bases: TGTGCCTGGAGTGTTTTTGCGGGAGCACTTATAAGCTCCTACAATGAGCAGTTCTTC. This sequence encodes CAWSVFAGALISSYNEQFF.

The chain recombines TRBV27 with TRBJ2-7; D is unclear. Germline V gives CDR1 MNHEY, CDR2 SMNVEV (reference sequence). The CDR3 is 13 residues long. Trimming shortened V by 4 bases and J by 7 bases, and 14 bases separated the two germline ends. CDR3 DNA sequence: TGTGCCAGCAGTTCCTCCGTCCAGAGGGAGCAGTACTTC. It translates to CASSSSVQREQYF.

As DNA, the CDR3 is TGCGCCAGCAGCCACGGACAGGGTAGAGGGGACTATGGCTACACCTTC. Amino acid sequence: CASSHGQGRGDYGYTF. The chain is built from TRBV5-1 and TRBJ1-2; 8 bases agree with TRBD1. CDR1 is SGHRS and CDR2 is YFSETQ in the germline V gene. The J segment lost 3 bases and the V segment lost 4 bases, leaving 11 bases of the junction unmatched. The CDR3 is 16 residues long.

The chain employs TRBV9 and TRBJ2-3; D might be TRBD2 (6 bases). The V end lost 1 base, the J end lost 6 bases, and 12 bases lay between the germline ends. CDR3 length equals 14 residues. Looked up from germline, CDR1 is SGDLS and CDR2 is YYNGEE. Written as DNA, the CDR3 is TGTGCCAGCAGCGTATCGTCGGGAGCTGATACGCAGTATTTT. Translation: CASSVSSGADTQYF.

V gene TRBV7-8 combines with J gene TRBJ2-7, with TRBD1 matching over 12 bases. The CDR3 extends over 14 amino acids. The J segment lost 7 bases and the V segment lost 3 bases, leaving 4 bases of the junction unmatched. Germline assignment: CDR1 SGHVS and CDR2 FQNEAQ. CDR3 protein: CASSLRDRGREQYF. The CDR3 region has the DNA TGTGCCAGCAGCTTGCGGGACAGGGGGCGTGAGCAGTACTTC.

This clone turned up a few times. The V and J genes are TRBV13 and TRBJ2-7; D remains unclear. CDR1 is PRHDT and CDR2 is FYEKMQ in the germline V gene (reference sequence). V lost 0 bases, J lost 6 bases, and 15 bases lay in between. This CDR3 comprises 15 residues. The CDR3 coding sequence is TGTGCCAGCAGCTTAGGTGGGGAACCCGTCGGCGAGCAGTACTTC. Translating gives CASSLGGEPVGEQYF. Full variable domain (rest looked up from reference TRBV13 and TRBJ2-7): AAGVIQSPRHLIKEKRETATLKCYPIPRHDTVYWYQQGPGQDPQFLISFYEKMQSDKGSIPDRFSAQQFSDYHSELNMSSLELGDSALYFCASSLGGEPVGEQYFGPGTRLTVT.

The V call is TRBV4-3, the J call TRBJ2-7; the D gene is possibly TRBD2 (5 bases). CDR3 length equals 15 residues. Trimming cost V 1 base and J 3 bases, with 13 bases left between them. CDR1 LGHNA and CDR2 YSLEER come from the germline V gene. The CDR3 is CASSQANSADYEQYF. Here the CDR3 DNA reads TGCGCCAGCAGCCAAGCAAATAGCGCTGACTACGAGCAGTACTTC.

This clone was seen more than once but under ten times. The chain carries TRBV5-1 and TRBJ1-2, with unresolved D. The CDR3 length is 14 residues. The ends were cut back, 4 bases at V and 8 bases at J, with 18 bases in the middle. CDR1 is SGHRS and CDR2 is YFSETQ in the germline V gene. CDR3: CASSATARTRGYTF. DNA for the CDR3: TGCGCCAGCAGCGCGACGGCCAGGACGAGGGGCTACACCTTC.

This rearrangement joins TRBV6-1 to TRBJ1-1; D uncertain. The V end lost 4 bases, the J end lost 0 bases, and 9 bases lay between the germline ends. This CDR3 has 14 amino acids. Germline loops: CDR1 MNHNS, CDR2 SASEGT. CDR3 sequence: CASSVRLLNTEAFF. The CDR3 DNA sequence: TGTGCCAGCAGTGTCAGATTATTGAACACTGAAGCTTTCTTT.

J is TRBJ2-2 and V is TRBV30; D not certain. The V gene's germline CDR1 is GTSNPN and CDR2 SVGIG (reference sequence). CDR3 length: 14 amino acids. Trimming cost V 3 bases and J 3 bases, with 11 bases left between them. As DNA, the CDR3 is TGTGCCTGGAGCCTTGATCAAGACACCGGGGAGCTGTTTTTT. This gives the protein CAWSLDQDTGELFF.

The genes are TRBV30 and TRBJ2-7, with 8 bases that match TRBD1. V lost 0 bases to trimming and J lost 4 bases; unmatched junction nucleotides: 8. The CDR3 consists of 15 residues. Germline V CDR1 and CDR2: GTSNPN, SVGIG (reference sequence). The chain's CDR3 is CAWSVIDRGSYEQYF. The CDR3, as DNA: TGTGCCTGGAGTGTTATAGACAGGGGCTCTTACGAGCAGTACTTC.

The chain combines TRBV7-9 with TRBJ1-5, with D perhaps matching TRBD1 (6 bases). The CDR3 runs 12 residues. The germline CDR1 and CDR2 sequences are SEHNR and FQNEAQ (reference sequence). Trimming left V 5 bases short and J 7 bases short, with 9 bases between. The CDR3 is CASSIQGQPQHF. The CDR3 nucleotides are TGTGCCAGCAGCATACAGGGCCAGCCCCAGCATTTT.

This chain connects TRBV19 to TRBJ1-6; 8 positions match TRBD1. V gave up 6 bases and J gave up 6 bases; unmatched junction bases: 4. The CDR3 contains 14 residues. The germline V gene encodes CDR1 LNHDA and CDR2 SQIVND (reference sequence). Here the CDR3 DNA reads TGTGCCAGTAGCGGACAGGGTACTAATTCACCCCTCCACTTT. Translating it yields CASSGQGTNSPLHF.

This chain joins TRBV2 and TRBJ1-2, with D possibly being TRBD1 (6 bases). V gave up 0 bases and J gave up 8 bases, with 13 bases separating them. The CDR3 runs to 14 residues. Germline loops: CDR1 SNHLY, CDR2 FYNNEI. The CDR3 spells CASSEARTALGYTF. In DNA, the CDR3 is TGTGCCAGCAGTGAAGCTAGGACAGCTCTAGGCTACACCTTC.